The rows below give T cell receptor beta chains drawn from one sample of a study of glioma-infiltrating T cells. In TCRdb, the multiplex PCR reads were re-called with MiXCR into one record per CDR3 protein. The sample holds tens of thousands of distinct CDR3 sequences; about 25% are singletons and the top ten take approximately 7%. The specimen sequenced was glioma tissue, nonneoplastic brain tissue, or PBMCs (not recorded which). These receptors came from a human donor with low-grade glioma or glioblastoma, undergoing nonglioma brain surgery, or in good health (not recorded which). CDR3s include the opening cysteine and the closing phenylalanine or tryptophan. A D gene is named only where the DNA matches it firmly. The size field is filled for only some rows; it gives once, few, many or a size class.

V gene	clone size	D gene	J gene	CDR3 DNA	CDR3 protein
TRBV6-1	many	TRBD1	TRBJ1-2	TGTGCCAGCAGAGCCGACAGGGGTGATGGCTACACCTTC	CASRADRGDGYTF
TRBV12-3/TRBV12-4	-	TRBD2	TRBJ2-1	TGTGCCAGCAGCCTAATGGGGGGGAGGGCCGCTGGAAATGAGCAGTTCTTC	CASSLMGGRAAGNEQFF
TRBV27	many	-	TRBJ2-6	TGTGCCAGCAGTTTCTTAAACAACCCTGGGGCCAACGTCCTGACTTTC	CASSFLNNPGANVLTF
TRBV10-3	many	-	TRBJ2-1	TGTGCCATCAGTGAGTCAGGAGGCCTCTACAATGAGCAGTTCTTC	CAISESGGLYNEQFF
TRBV6-1	many	-	TRBJ2-1	TGTGCCAGCAGTGCACTAGCCCTTACCTACAATGAGCAGTTCTTC	CASSALALTYNEQFF
TRBV19	many	-	TRBJ1-6	TGTGCCAGTCCGAGGGGGACCAATTCACCCCTCCACTTT	CASPRGTNSPLHF
TRBV25-1	-	-	TRBJ1-1	TGTGCCGGCAGTGTAGCCGGACGGCAGAACACTGAAGCTTTCTTT	CAGSVAGRQNTEAFF
TRBV6-1	many	TRBD2	TRBJ2-1	TGTGCCAGCACTAGCGGGGGATTTAATCACAATGAGCAGTTCTTC	CASTSGGFNHNEQFF
TRBV12-3/TRBV12-4	-	-	TRBJ2-5	TGTGCCAGCAGTTCCGGGACAACGCTCCAAGAGACCCAGTACTTC	CASSSGTTLQETQYF
TRBV27	many	TRBD1	TRBJ1-4	TGTGCCAGCAGTTACCTACGGACAGGGAACGAAAAACTGTTTTTT	CASSYLRTGNEKLFF
TRBV6-1	many	-	TRBJ2-3	TGTGCCAGCAGTTACGGGACCCACACAGATACGCAGTATTTT	CASSYGTHTDTQYF
TRBV11-2	-	-	TRBJ2-3	TGTGCCAGCAGCTCCAGTCTCCGGGGCACAGATACGCAGTATTTT	CASSSSLRGTDTQYF
TRBV3-1	many	-	TRBJ1-2	TGTGCCAGCAGCCAAGTTTCTCAGAACCCATCCTATGGCTACACCTTC	CASSQVSQNPSYGYTF
TRBV10-2	many	TRBD1	TRBJ1-5	TGCGCCAGCAGTGAGGAGGGGGCCTTCAATCAGCCCCAGCATTTT	CASSEEGAFNQPQHF
TRBV29-1	many	-	TRBJ2-3	TGCAGCGTTGAGTTGGGTGCAGATACGCAGTATTTT	CSVELGADTQYF
TRBV4-1	many	TRBD1	TRBJ1-3	TGCGCCAGCAGCGACGGACAGGTGGCTGGAAACACCATATATTTT	CASSDGQVAGNTIYF
TRBV5-1	few	-	TRBJ1-1	TGCGCCAGCAGCGTCAGCCCCCCTACAGGAGCTTTCTTT	CASSVSPPTGAFF
TRBV5-1	-	TRBD2	TRBJ2-1	TGCGCCAGCAGACCCGGACTAGCGGGCTCCTACAATGAGCAGTTCTTC	CASRPGLAGSYNEQFF
TRBV7-9	few	-	TRBJ2-4	TGTGCCAGCAGCTTCAGAAGGGGACACGGGAGCGGCGGGACAAAAAACATTCAGTACTTC	CASSFRRGHGSGGTKNIQYF
TRBV19	once	-	TRBJ2-7	TGTGCCAGTAGTGCCCGGGAGAATGGCGAGCAGTACTTC	CASSARENGEQYF
TRBV18	-	-	TRBJ2-5	TGTGCCAGCTCACCGAAACAGGGTTTTGGAGAGACCCAGTACTTC	CASSPKQGFGETQYF
TRBV2	many	-	TRBJ2-1	TGTGCCAGCAGTGTGGTGAATGAGCAGTTCTTC	CASSVVNEQFF
TRBV7-2	few	TRBD2	TRBJ2-3	TGTGCCAGCAGCCGACTAGCGGGAATATCCACAGATACGCAGTATTTT	CASSRLAGISTDTQYF
TRBV7-9	few	-	TRBJ2-1	TGTGCCAGCAGCTCCGCGTGGGTCACCTACAATGAGCAGTTCTTC	CASSSAWVTYNEQFF
TRBV3-1	many	-	TRBJ1-3	TGTGCCAGCAGGCGAGGAAACACCATATATTTT	CASRRGNTIYF
TRBV7-2	many	TRBD2	TRBJ2-3	TGTGCCAGCAGCCCCGGACCGGGACTAGGCACAGATACGCAGTATTTT	CASSPGPGLGTDTQYF
TRBV20-1	-	-	TRBJ1-2	TGCAGTGAGAAAGGCAGGGTGGCCTATGGCTACACCTTC	CSEKGRVAYGYTF
TRBV20-1	many	-	TRBJ1-3	TGCAGTGCTAGGTTCAGCTCTGGAAACACCATATATTTT	CSARFSSGNTIYF
TRBV5-1	-	-	TRBJ1-1	TGCGCCAGTACCGGGGGGGGGGAGGACACTGAAGCTTTCTTT	CASTGGGEDTEAFF
TRBV12-3/TRBV12-4	many	-	TRBJ2-1	TGTGCCAGCAGTCGGGACGCATCCCATGAGCAGTTCTTC	CASSRDASHEQFF
TRBV28	-	-	TRBJ1-1	TGTGCCAGCAGAGTGGGGAGGGGGGGCCTGAACACTGAAGCTTTCTTT	CASRVGRGGLNTEAFF
TRBV2	-	-	TRBJ2-5	TGTGCCAGCATAAGTTTATCTTCGGTCGAGACCCAGTACTTC	CASISLSSVETQYF
TRBV11-2	many	TRBD1	TRBJ1-1	TGTGCCAGCAGCTCTAACAGGGGGCAAGAAGCTTTCTTT	CASSSNRGQEAFF
TRBV6-6	-	-	TRBJ1-1	TGTGCCAGCAGCGTCAGGTTAGAAAACACTGAAGCTTTATTT	CASSVRLENTEALF
TRBV6-5	many	-	TRBJ1-2	TGTGCCAGCAGTTACTCGAGGGTTAATGGCTACACCTTC	CASSYSRVNGYTF
TRBV6-1	many	-	TRBJ2-3	TGTGCCAGCAGTGATTTTGGGGGGTCTACAGATACGCAGTATTTT	CASSDFGGSTDTQYF
TRBV7-2	many	-	TRBJ1-1	TGTGCCAGCAGCAGGGGACAAATGAACACTGAAGCTTTCTTT	CASSRGQMNTEAFF
TRBV27	many	-	TRBJ2-7	TGTGCCAGCAGTTTTTATGGGAGCTCCTACGAGCAGTACTTC	CASSFYGSSYEQYF
TRBV7-8	-	TRBD2	TRBJ2-1	TGTGCCAGCAGCCCGGCGACTAGCGGGATCGGCAATGAGCAGTTCTTC	CASSPATSGIGNEQFF
TRBV11-2	-	TRBD1	TRBJ2-5	TGTGCCAGCACCACTTTAGGGACAGTAGGAGAGACCCAGTACTTC	CASTTLGTVGETQYF
TRBV4-2	-	TRBD2	TRBJ2-1	TGTGCCAGCAGGGCGACTAGCGGGATCGTTGAGCAGTTCTTC	CASRATSGIVEQFF
TRBV6-1	many	-	TRBJ1-5	TGTGCCAGCAGTGAATTGATGGCAGGGAGGGGGCAGCCCCAGCATTTT	CASSELMAGRGQPQHF
TRBV2	many	-	TRBJ2-7	TGTGCCAGCAGTGGCGGACACCGATCCTACGAGCAGTACTTC	CASSGGHRSYEQYF
TRBV18	-	-	TRBJ2-3	TGTGCCAGCTCGCCGGCAGCGGTAGGCGCAGATACGCAGGATTTT	CASSPAAVGADTQDF
TRBV2	-	TRBD1	TRBJ2-7	TGTGCCAGCAGCCCCCAGGGGACAGGGAAAACCTACGAGCAGTACTTC	CASSPQGTGKTYEQYF
TRBV12-3/TRBV12-4	many	TRBD1	TRBJ1-2	TGTGCCAGCAGAGTCACAGGGGACTACTATGGCTACACCTTC	CASRVTGDYYGYTF
TRBV11-2	-	-	TRBJ1-1	TGTGCCAGCAGCTCCTGGCGGGGATTCGGCACTGAAGCTTTCTTT	CASSSWRGFGTEAFF
TRBV5-6	-	-	TRBJ1-1	TGTGCCAGCAGCTTGGTAGGGGTTAGTATGAACACTGAAGCTTTCTTT	CASSLVGVSMNTEAFF
TRBV19	many	-	TRBJ1-1	TGTGCCAGTAGTCGCCTTGGGGTAATGAACACTGAAGCTTTCTTT	CASSRLGVMNTEAFF
TRBV6-4	many	TRBD2	TRBJ2-3	TGTGCCAGCAGTGTTGATAGCGGGAATGCAGATACGCAGTATTTT	CASSVDSGNADTQYF
TRBV5-4	few	TRBD1	TRBJ1-1	TGTGCCAGCAGCCCCGGGGGACAGGGGAACACTGAAGCTTTCTTT	CASSPGGQGNTEAFF
TRBV7-2	medium-sized	-	TRBJ2-3	TGTGCCAGCAGCTCTGGGGACGGAGGGGATACGCAGTATTTT	CASSSGDGGDTQYF
TRBV7-9	many	TRBD1	TRBJ1-4	TGTGCCAGCAGCTCAGAACAGGGGGCTGAAAAACTGTTTTTT	CASSSEQGAEKLFF
TRBV4-1	-	-	TRBJ1-6	TGCGCCAGCAGCGGGACACAAGGGAATTCACCCCTCCACTTT	CASSGTQGNSPLHF
TRBV4-1	many	-	TRBJ1-5	TGCGCCAGCAGCCGAGATACCGGGACACCGAATCAGCCCCAGCATTTT	CASSRDTGTPNQPQHF
TRBV5-1	few	-	TRBJ2-2	TGCGCCAGCAGCTTCGAGGGGTACACCGGGGAGCTGTTTTTT	CASSFEGYTGELFF
TRBV6-1	once	TRBD1	TRBJ1-1	TGTGCCAGCACCCGAGAGAGGACAGGCGTTACTGAAGCCCTCTTT	CASTRERTGVTEALF
TRBV7-9	-	-	TRBJ2-5	TGTGCCAGCAGCTTAAGGACAGTTGAGACTCCCCGCATCCCGGAGACCCAGTACTTC	CASSLRTVETPRIPETQYF
TRBV11-2	-	TRBD2	TRBJ2-5	TGTGCCAGCAGGCCACTAGCGGGGGACCGCGAGACCCAGTACTTC	CASRPLAGDRETQYF